The rows below give T cell receptor beta chains drawn from one sample of a study of blood T cell repertoires in COVID-19. TCRdb keeps only in-frame clones here, not all; method: immunoSEQ multiplex PCR. The repertoire holds 120,000 or so clones, with 86% as singletons. Sample: peripheral blood. The receptors stem from a man between 35 and 55 years old with acute or convalescent COVID-19. The CDR3 runs from the conserved cysteine through the conserved F or W. The order of the fields is D gene, clone size, J gene, V gene, CDR3 DNA, CDR3 protein. D genes are given only for firm matches. A row's size may be missing; if present it is once, few, many or a size class.

. | . | TRBJ1-5 | TRBV10-3 | TGTGCCATCAGTGACGGTGCGGATCAGCCCCAGCATTTT | CAISDGADQPQHF
TRBD1 | . | TRBJ2-5 | TRBV7-9 | TGTGCCAGCAGCTTACGGACAGGGGGGCAAGAGACCCAGTACTTC | CASSLRTGGQETQYF
. | once | TRBJ2-7 | TRBV6-5 | TGTGCCAGCAGTTACCCAACTGTAGGGGGTACCTACGAGCAGTACTTC | CASSYPTVGGTYEQYF
. | . | TRBJ2-7 | TRBV5-1 | TGCGCCAGCAGCGGAGGTTTTGGTTCCTACGAGCAGTACTTC | CASSGGFGSYEQYF
. | once | TRBJ1-1 | TRBV6-5 | TGTGCCAGCAGTTCCAAAGGGGCGCTTACGAACACTGAAGCTTTCTTT | CASSSKGALTNTEAFF
TRBD1 | . | TRBJ1-2 | TRBV10-2 | TGCGCCAGCAGTGAGTGGGGACAGGTTCCTAACTATGGCTACACCTTC | CASSEWGQVPNYGYTF
. | once | TRBJ2-7 | TRBV15 | TGTGCCACCAGCAGAAACAGGGATGGGTACGAGCAGTACTTC | CATSRNRDGYEQYF
. | . | TRBJ2-2 | TRBV19 | TGTGCCAGTAGTATTTTACTCGGGAACACCGGGGAGCTGTTTTTT | CASSILLGNTGELFF
. | . | TRBJ1-1 | TRBV6-1 | TGTGCCAGCAGTGACACCGGGACACCTGAAGCTTTCTTT | CASSDTGTPEAFF
TRBD1 | many | TRBJ1-5 | TRBV7-9 | TGTGCCAGCAGCTTAGGGGTAGGACAGGGGCGCCAGCCCCAGCATTTT | CASSLGVGQGRQPQHF
. | . | TRBJ1-4 | TRBV5-1 | TGCGCCAGCAGCTTGGTGGCATCTAATGAAAAACTGTTTTTT | CASSLVASNEKLFF
. | . | TRBJ1-2 | TRBV12-3/TRBV12-4 | TGTGCCAGCAGTTTACGGGATGGCTACACCTTC | CASSLRDGYTF
TRBD1 | . | TRBJ1-1 | TRBV19 | TGTGCCAGTACCTTGAACCGGGACAGGGGGGTGAACACTGAAGCTTTCTTT | CASTLNRDRGVNTEAFF
TRBD1 | . | TRBJ2-7 | TRBV7-9 | TGTGCCAGCAGCTTAGGGGACAGAAGTCGTTACGAGCAGTACTTC | CASSLGDRSRYEQYF
. | . | TRBJ2-5 | TRBV5-1 | TGCGCCAGCAGCTTGGATACAGGCCCCCAGTACTTC | CASSLDTGPQYF
TRBD2 | . | TRBJ2-1 | TRBV9 | TGTGCCAGCAGCGCCGGACTAGAGGACTACAATGAGCAGTTCTTC | CASSAGLEDYNEQFF
. | . | TRBJ1-2 | TRBV11-2 | TGTGCCAGCAGCTTGGGGGCCAACTATGGCTACACCTTC | CASSLGANYGYTF
. | . | TRBJ2-1 | TRBV19 | TGTGCCAGTAGTATCGGGGCAGGGGGGAGCTATGAGCAGTTCTTC | CASSIGAGGSYEQFF
TRBD1 | . | TRBJ2-5 | TRBV7-3 | TGTGCCAGCACAAGGGGGCCGATAAGGGAGACCCAGTACTTC | CASTRGPIRETQYF
TRBD1 | . | TRBJ1-5 | TRBV11-2 | TGTGCCAGCAGCCCCGACAGGGCGCAGCCCCAGCATTTT | CASSPDRAQPQHF
. | . | TRBJ1-6 | TRBV7-9 | TGTGCCAGCAGGACAGATAATTCACCCCTCCACTTT | CASRTDNSPLHF
. | . | TRBJ1-1 | TRBV20-1 | TGCAGTGCTAGCAGGACAGCTGAAGCTTTCTTT | CSASRTAEAFF
TRBD1 | few | TRBJ1-5 | TRBV29-1 | TGCAGCGCCGGGACAGGGGGCGGTCAGCCCCAGCATTTT | CSAGTGGGQPQHF
. | . | TRBJ1-6 | TRBV9 | TGTGCCAGCTCTTCAGGGTTGTATTCACCCCTCCACTTT | CASSSGLYSPLHF
TRBD1 | once | TRBJ1-2 | TRBV19 | TGTGCCAGTAGTAGGACAGGGGAAGGCTACACCTTC | CASSRTGEGYTF
. | . | TRBJ1-3 | TRBV6-6 | TGTGCCAGCAGTTACTCGACACACTCTGGAAACACCATATATTTT | CASSYSTHSGNTIYF
. | . | TRBJ2-2 | TRBV5-6 | TGTGCCAGCAGCTCCGATGGGGGCAGGCTGAGCACCGGGGAGCTGTTTTTT | CASSSDGGRLSTGELFF
TRBD1 | . | TRBJ2-5 | TRBV19 | TGTGCCAGTAGTATAGGGACAGGGGTGGAGACCCAGTACTTC | CASSIGTGVETQYF
. | . | TRBJ2-3 | TRBV9 | TGTGCCAGCAGCGCCCTGACTAGTCCCTCGAGCACAGATACGCAGTATTTT | CASSALTSPSSTDTQYF
TRBD2 | . | TRBJ2-3 | TRBV10-3 | TGTGCCACCGGGACTAGCGGGAGGACAGATACGCAGTATTTT | CATGTSGRTDTQYF
TRBD1 | . | TRBJ1-5 | TRBV19 | TGTGCCAGTAGTGCCGGGACAGGGGGAACCTATAGCAATCAGCCCCAGCATTTT | CASSAGTGGTYSNQPQHF
. | . | TRBJ2-1 | TRBV18 | TGTGCCAGCTCATATGAACCGGGATTATACAATGAGCAGTTCTTC | CASSYEPGLYNEQFF
TRBD2 | . | TRBJ2-5 | TRBV5-1 | TGCGCCAGCAGCTCGACTAGCGGGGGCGGAGAGACCCAGTACTTC | CASSSTSGGGETQYF
. | . | TRBJ1-2 | TRBV4-3 | TGCGCCAGCAGCCAAGACCCGACGGGGATCAGGCGTGGCTACACCTTC | CASSQDPTGIRRGYTF
TRBD2 | . | TRBJ2-2 | TRBV5-1 | TGCGCCAGCAGCCGGGAGGCTGGGGAGCTGTTTTTT | CASSREAGELFF
. | . | TRBJ2-5 | TRBV15 | TGTGCCACCAGCAGAGATAGGGGCCCCCAAGAGACCCAGTACTTC | CATSRDRGPQETQYF
. | few | TRBJ2-7 | TRBV5-1 | TGCGCCAGCAGCTTGTGGGCCCCAGCCGAGGGGGGGAGGACCTACGAGCAGTACTTC | CASSLWAPAEGGRTYEQYF
. | . | TRBJ1-5 | TRBV6-2/TRBV6-3 | TGTGCCAGCAGTTACGCAGGGTTGGGTCAGCCCCAGCATTTT | CASSYAGLGQPQHF
TRBD1 | . | TRBJ1-2 | TRBV11-2 | TGTGCCAGCAGCTTGGCCAGGGGGGTGTCTGGCTACACCTTC | CASSLARGVSGYTF
. | . | TRBJ2-7 | TRBV7-9 | TGTGCCAGCAGCTCGCTCAGTGTGACCTACGAGCAGTACTTC | CASSSLSVTYEQYF
TRBD1 | . | TRBJ1-2 | TRBV5-1 | TGCGCCAGCAGCTTGGAAAAGGGACAGGGGGCATTAGGGTATGGCTACACCTTC | CASSLEKGQGALGYGYTF
TRBD2 | . | TRBJ2-3 | TRBV9 | TGTGCCAGCAGCGTAGTTGCGGGGGGGCCCGCAGATACGCAGTATTTT | CASSVVAGGPADTQYF
. | few | TRBJ2-7 | TRBV7-6 | TGTGCCAGCAGCTCCGGGGTAGTTCCCAACGAGCAGTACTTC | CASSSGVVPNEQYF
TRBD1 | . | TRBJ1-1 | TRBV4-3 | TGCGCCAGCAGCCAACATACAGGGGTGAACACTGAAGCTTTCTTT | CASSQHTGVNTEAFF
. | . | TRBJ1-1 | TRBV12-3/TRBV12-4 | TGTGCCAGCAGTTTAACGGGGGACACTGAAGCTTTCTTT | CASSLTGDTEAFF
. | . | TRBJ1-1 | TRBV6-5 | TGTGCCAGCAGCACCCCGGGACAGAACACTGAAGCTTTCTTT | CASSTPGQNTEAFF
. | . | TRBJ1-1 | TRBV19 | TGTGCCAGTAGTTTGGGCCTGGATGCTTTCTTT | CASSLGLDAFF
TRBD1 | . | TRBJ1-2 | TRBV9 | TGTGCCAGCAGCGTTAACGACAGGGGCGGCTACACCTTC | CASSVNDRGGYTF
TRBD1 | . | TRBJ1-1 | TRBV18 | TGTGCCAGCTCACCACTAGGGGGCGGTTCGCCGAACACTGAAGCTTTCTTT | CASSPLGGGSPNTEAFF
TRBD2 | . | TRBJ2-2 | TRBV5-1 | TGCGCCAGCAGCCGGCGGGAGGTCACCGGGGAGCTGTTTTTT | CASSRREVTGELFF
TRBD1 | . | TRBJ1-1 | TRBV30 | TGTGCCTGGAGTCCTATCGGACAGGGGGCGAACACTGAAGCTTTCTTT | CAWSPIGQGANTEAFF
TRBD1 | . | TRBJ1-4 | TRBV3-1/TRBV3-2 | TGTGCCAGCAGAGGGGACAGTCGTGAAAAACTGTTTTTT | CASRGDSREKLFF
TRBD2 | . | TRBJ2-7 | TRBV3-1/TRBV3-2 | TGTGCCAGCAGCCAAACTACCGGGAGGGCCCCCTACGAGCAGTACTTC | CASSQTTGRAPYEQYF
TRBD1 | . | TRBJ1-1 | TRBV19 | TGTGCCAGTAGTGGGGACAGGAACACTGAAGCTTTCTTT | CASSGDRNTEAFF
TRBD1 | . | TRBJ1-5 | TRBV4-1 | TGCGCCAGCAGCCACGCCGGGACAGGGAACTATCGGGCTTCAAATCAGCCCCAGCATTTT | CASSHAGTGNYRASNQPQHF
. | . | TRBJ1-6 | TRBV25-1 | TGTGCCAGCATGGGGCGAAATAATAATTCACCCCTCCACTTT | CASMGRNNNSPLHF
TRBD1 | . | TRBJ1-6 | TRBV29-1 | TGCAGCGTCCGACAGGGAGAGAATTCACCCCTCCACTTT | CSVRQGENSPLHF